One sample yielded the 3 T cell receptor beta chains listed below, sequenced in a study of blood T cell repertoires in COVID-19. Assay used: immunoSEQ multiplex PCR; TCRdb lists only in-frame clones, some missing. There are about 140,000 clones in the sample; over 80% occur only once, and 8.5% to 9% lies in the top ten. Sequenced material: peripheral blood. The receptors shown here come from a man aged 25-40 years with COVID-19, enrolled during active disease.

J is TRBJ2-2 and V is TRBV4-1; 11 positions match TRBD2. In germline, CDR1 is MGHRA, CDR2 YSYEKL. V lost 3 bases to trimming and J lost 9 bases; unmatched junction nucleotides: 15. The CDR3 consists of 18 residues. In DNA, the CDR3 is TGCGCCAGCAGCCACAGTCCGGGACTAGCGGAGGGGGGCCGGGAGCTGTTTTTT. Encoded protein: CASSHSPGLAEGGRELFF.

This chain uses TRBV2 with TRBJ2-5, with 9 nucleotides matching TRBD2. With 6 bases clipped from V and 2 bases from J, the junction kept 4 bases outside the gene matches. Germline V gene lookup returns CDR1 SNHLY and CDR2 FYNNEI. The CDR3 has 14 residues. CDR3 nucleotide sequence: TGTGCCAGCAGCCGGACTAGCGCTCAAGAGACCCAGTACTTC. As protein: CASSRTSAQETQYF.

The chain combines TRBV7-9 with TRBJ2-7; 11 bases map to TRBD2. Germline V CDR1 and CDR2: SEHNR, FQNEAQ (reference sequence). J gave up 6 bases and V 2 bases, and 6 bases lay outside the gene matches. The length of the CDR3 is 15 residues. The CDR3 DNA is TGTGCCAGCAGCTTAACACTAGCGGGAGCGGGCGAGCAGTACTTC. Protein sequence: CASSLTLAGAGEQYF.